This TCR beta chain was found in a study of cytotoxic CD8 clonotypes in ibrutinib-treated CLL. Sequencing used immunoSEQ multiplex PCR; TCRdb keeps in-frame clones, though not all of them. The repertoire holds 15,000 or so clones, with 55% to 80% as singletons. The germline V gene has CDR1 SEHNR and CDR2 FQNEAQ (reference sequence). V gave up 5 bases and J gave up 2 bases; unmatched junction bases: 10. This CDR3 has 16 residues. This specimen was PBMCs, taken after 12 months of ibrutinib treatment. The receptor comes from a human donor with chronic lymphocytic leukemia. This chain connects TRBV7-9 to TRBJ2-7; 9 nucleotides line up with TRBD2. The CDR3 sequence: CASSPRSAGGPYEQYF. The CDR3 bases are TGTGCCAGCAGCCCGCGCTCGGCGGGAGGGCCCTACGAGCAGTACTTC.